This T cell receptor (beta chain) was obtained from a study of cytomegalovirus exposure and HLA in healthy donors. The V end lost 9 bases, the J end lost 6 bases, and 16 bases lay between the germline ends. In germline, CDR1 is LNHNV, CDR2 YYDKDF (reference sequence). The CDR3 runs 13 residues. It was with 60 Vbeta and 13 Jbeta primers that the PCR ran. The protocol was immunoSEQ multiplex PCR, while the TCRdb copy is restricted to in-frame clones and leaves out a portion. The sample lists around 190,000 clones, over 70% occurring once. This rearrangement joins TRBV15 to TRBJ2-3, with D perhaps matching TRBD1 (7 bases). The sequence derives from a woman in her late teens or twenties in good health and CMV-seronegative. Sequencing was carried out using PBMCs. CDR3 coding DNA: TGTGCCACTGCCAGGGGGGCAATCGATACGCAGTATTTT. Protein sequence: CATARGAIDTQYF.